The clone carrying this TCR beta chain has only a few counts. Its cognate antigen is unknown. This record comes from a study of cytotoxic CD8 clonotypes in ibrutinib-treated CLL. With 0 bases removed from V and 3 bases from J, the gap between germline ends came to 9 bases. The CDR3 loop spans 15 amino acids. In germline, CDR1 is SEHNR, CDR2 FQNEAQ (reference sequence). Findings and caveats of the study: Patients had baseline clonality above age-matched healthy donors, and this clonality moved with circulating CD8+ T-cell counts.

Libraries were prepared by immunoSEQ multiplex PCR; TCRdb keeps only in-frame clonotypes and omits some of them. This table has about 120,000 clones, 70% to 90% appearing once. The starting material was PBMCs, obtained after 24 months of ibrutinib treatment. The J gene is TRBJ1-3, the V gene TRBV7-9; D is ambiguous. The source of this sequence is a human donor with chronic lymphocytic leukemia. CDR3 nucleotide sequence: TGTGCCAGCAGCTTAGCGGCGCAATATGGAAACACCATATATTTT. This gives the protein CASSLAAQYGNTIYF.